The TCR beta chain under discussion was sequenced for a study of identical twins. Study-level results: Insertions were fewer in abundant cord blood beta clonotypes, whereas memory repertoires showed none of this pattern. Low generation-probability sequences were in excess among twin-shared out-of-frame alpha sequences. Instead of following the same donors, the conclusions were based on cross-sectional statistical analysis.

This clonotype was detected many times. No antigen is known for it. This CDR3 contains 10 residues. CDR1 is DFQATT and CDR2 is SNEGSKA in the germline V gene (reference sequence). V lost 2 bases to trimming and J lost 6 bases, with 4 bases between them. MiXCR, applied by TCRdb to the 5' RACE reads, yields one record per CDR3 protein. The sample has hundreds of thousands of distinct CDR3 sequences; around 7.5% are singletons. Separately, the same data were catalogued under a study of yellow fever vaccine responses in identical twins. That study reports: Vaccine T cell responses of twins reportedly seemed partly convergent and partly personalized.

The chain links TRBV20-1 to TRBJ1-2, with unresolved D. Material: PBMCs. The source is a woman aged 18 to 35 in good health. The CDR3 DNA sequence: TGCAGTGCTAGAACTAATGGCTACACCTTC. It translates to CSARTNGYTF.